The 26 T cell receptor beta chains listed next were all sequenced from one sample in a study of blood T cells in healthy people across ages. Alongside a J-beta primer mix, a sample-barcoded 5' primer served in a second PCR lasting about 7 to 12 cycles. In TCRdb, the 5' RACE reads were re-called with MiXCR into one record per CDR3 protein. The repertoire holds about 1,400,000 distinct CDR3 sequences, with around two fifths as singletons. The sequencing input was blood. The receptors originated from a woman aged 18-35 years in good health.

The CDR3 nucleotides are TGTGCCAGCCTATCGGACAGCAACACTGAAGCTTTCTTT. Translation: CASLSDSNTEAFF. The chain recombines TRBV2 with TRBJ1-1; D is possibly TRBD1 (6 bases). Germline lookup yields CDR1 SNHLY and CDR2 FYNNEI. The V gene lost 8 bases and the J gene lost 2 bases, with 12 bases spanning the gap. The CDR3 consists of 13 residues.

This clonotype was observed a few times. V and J are TRBV2 and TRBJ2-5; TRBD2 matches at 8 bases. The CDR3 loop spans 15 amino acids. The germline V gene has CDR1 SNHLY and CDR2 FYNNEI. Trimming removed 3 bases from V and 5 bases from J; junction bases left unmatched: 8. The CDR3, as DNA: TGTGCCAGCAGTGATGGCCAGCGGGGGCTGGAGACCCAGTACTTC. It yields the protein CASSDGQRGLETQYF.

The chain uses TRBV2 and TRBJ2-1, with a weak D call TRBD1 (6 bases). The J call is in doubt because the DNA end fits TRBJ2-7 better. The germline CDR1 and CDR2 sequences are SNHLY and FYNNEI. The CDR3 loop spans 15 amino acids. As DNA, the CDR3 is TGTGCCAGCAGTGAGCAGGGGAGCTCCTACAATGAGCAGTACTTC. It encodes CASSEQGSSYNEQYF.

This clonotype has just a few counts. V and J are TRBV27 and TRBJ2-3; 8 nucleotides agree with TRBD2. V was clipped by 7 bases and J by 5 bases; unmatched bases: 14. Germline lookup yields CDR1 MNHEY and CDR2 SMNVEV (reference sequence). This CDR3 contains 16 residues. The DNA of the CDR3 is TGTGCCAGCACCTACCTTAGCGGGAATCGTGAAGATACGCAGTATTTT. Its translation: CASTYLSGNREDTQYF.

In its sample, this clonotype was seen a few times. V and J are TRBV6-5 and TRBJ2-3, with D tentatively TRBD1 or TRBD2 (5 bases each). The V and J ends lost 6 bases and 10 bases respectively, with 11 bases between them. This CDR3 is 11 amino acids long. Germline-derived CDR1 and CDR2 are MNHEY and SVGAGI. The CDR3 DNA is TGTGCCAGCAGCTTGGGGGTCGCGCAGTATTTT. It specifies CASSLGVAQYF.

V usage is TRBV25-1 and J usage is TRBJ2-1; maybe TRBD1 (6 bases). The CDR3 consists of 13 residues. V was pared by 4 bases and J by 8 bases, with 12 bases between. Germline V gene lookup returns CDR1 MGHDK and CDR2 SYGVNS. The DNA for the CDR3 is TGTGCCAGCAGTGTCCGGGACATCGATGAGCAGTTCTTC. Amino acids: CASSVRDIDEQFF.

The V gene is TRBV30, the J gene TRBJ1-2; the D is unclear. The germline V gene has CDR1 GTSNPN and CDR2 SVGIG (reference sequence). The CDR3 covers 15 residues. Trimming removed 3 bases from V and 0 bases from J, with 14 bases in between. The CDR3 loop is CAWRALQRSNYGYTF. The CDR3 DNA follows: TGTGCCTGGAGGGCCCTACAGAGGTCTAACTATGGCTACACCTTC.

A few counts support this clonotype. The rearrangement links TRBV29-1 to TRBJ2-5; 9 positions agree with TRBD1. There are 13 residues in the CDR3. Germline V CDR1 and CDR2: SQVTM, ANQGSEA. With 8 bases clipped from V and 5 bases from J, the junction kept 9 bases outside the gene matches. The CDR3 coding sequence is TGCAGCAAGATGACAGGGGGTCACGAGACCCAGTACTTC. This codes for CSKMTGGHETQYF.

The chain has TRBV3-1 and TRBJ2-4; 7 bases are shared with TRBD2. The end of the DNA fits TRBJ2-7 better, so the J call may be wrong. The germline CDR1 and CDR2 sequences are LGHDT and YNNKEL (reference sequence). This CDR3 has 13 amino acids. As DNA, the CDR3 is TGTGCCAGCACTGGCGGGAGCCGATACGAGCAGTACTTC. Amino acid sequence: CASTGGSRYEQYF.

The rearrangement joins TRBV7-9 to TRBJ2-3; 8 bases are shared with TRBD1. After removal of 5 bases from V and 0 bases from J, the junction contained 10 bases not matched to a gene. CDR1 SEHNR and CDR2 FQNEAQ come from the germline V gene (reference sequence). The CDR3 contains 17 residues. The CDR3 bases are TGTGCCAGCAGCCCAGGGGGCAGGGGGCTCAGCACAGATACGCAGTATTTT. Amino acid sequence: CASSPGGRGLSTDTQYF. Looking up the rest from reference TRBV7-9 and TRBJ2-3 gives the full variable domain: DTGVSQNPRHKITKRGQNVTFRCDPISEHNRLYWYRQTLGQGPEFLTYFQNEAQLEKSRLLSDRFSAERPKGSFSTLEIQRTEQGDSAMYLCASSPGGRGLSTDTQYFGPGTRLTVL.

The rearrangement links TRBV7-9 to TRBJ2-1; TRBD2 matches at 8 bases. CDR1 is SEHNR and CDR2 is FQNEAQ in the germline V gene (reference sequence). The junction had 6 bases not matched to a gene; V was cut back by 5 bases and J by 0 bases. The CDR3 has 16 amino acids. CDR3 residues: CASSPERGFSYNEQFF. Here the CDR3 DNA reads TGTGCCAGCAGCCCGGAGCGGGGGTTCTCCTACAATGAGCAGTTCTTC.

The J gene is TRBJ2-7, the V gene TRBV4-2; 13 bases map to TRBD2. V lost 0 bases, J lost 5 bases, and 7 bases stayed unmatched. Germline CDR1 is LGHNA and CDR2 is YNFKEQ. The CDR3 runs to 17 residues. Here the CDR3 reads CASSQELGTSGVNEQYF. CDR3 DNA: TGTGCCAGCAGCCAAGAGTTGGGGACTAGCGGGGTGAACGAGCAGTACTTC.

This clonotype was seen a few times. The chain recombines TRBV12-3 or TRBV12-4 with TRBJ1-2; weak D call: TRBD1 (6 bases). This CDR3 has 14 amino acids. Between the trimmed V and J ends, which lost 11 bases and 5 bases, there was a span of 21 bases. This CDR3 is CASGETGPPYGYTF. The CDR3 DNA sequence: TGTGCCTCTGGGGAGACAGGCCCTCCATATGGCTACACCTTC.

The sample holds a few counts of this clonotype. The rearrangement uses TRBV20-1 and TRBJ2-5; maybe TRBD1 (6 bases). TRBJ2-7 matches the DNA end more closely, so the J call is doubtful. This CDR3 spans 14 amino acids. The germline CDR1 and CDR2 sequences are DFQATT and SNEGSKA (reference sequence). The CDR3 sequence: CSARDVDRPYEQYF. CDR3 nucleotide sequence: TGCAGTGCTAGAGATGTGGACAGACCCTACGAGCAGTACTTC.

J is TRBJ2-3 and V is TRBV20-1; D may correspond to TRBD1 or TRBD2 (6 bases each). Germline CDR1 DFQATT, CDR2 SNEGSKA (reference sequence). CDR3 length equals 17 residues. V lost 2 bases, J lost 2 bases, and 20 bases lay in between. CDR3 sequence (DNA): TGCAGTGCTAGACCCATTAGTAGGGGGGCAGTCACAGATACGCAGTATTTT. Protein: CSARPISRGAVTDTQYF.

This clonotype was seen only a few times. J is TRBJ2-7 and V is TRBV7-9, with a possible D match to TRBD1 (5 bases). V lost 1 base and J lost 0, with 16 bases in between. The CDR3 is made up of 17 amino acids. Germline V CDR1 and CDR2: SEHNR, FQNEAQ (reference sequence). DNA for the CDR3: TGTGCCAGCAGCTTAGTCGGTGGGGAAGGGGTCTCCTACGAGCAGTACTTC. This encodes CASSLVGGEGVSYEQYF.

The V call is TRBV5-1, the J call TRBJ2-7; D possibly corresponds to TRBD2 (5 bases). There are 13 residues in the CDR3. Germline-derived CDR1 and CDR2 are SGHRS and YFSETQ. Trimming took 5 bases from V and 7 from J, leaving 16 bases between them. CDR3 nucleotides: TGCGCCAGCAGTTTTGGTAATACGGGGGAGCAGTACTTC. Translated, it gives CASSFGNTGEQYF.

The gene calls are TRBV20-1 and TRBJ1-2; no firm D call. The V gene's germline CDR1 is DFQATT and CDR2 SNEGSKA (reference sequence). With 0 bases removed from V and 0 bases from J, the gap between germline ends came to 23 bases. This CDR3 spans 19 amino acids. The CDR3 here is CSARDRSSRSFWPNYGYTF. The CDR3 nucleotides are TGCAGTGCTAGAGATCGCAGTTCAAGATCCTTCTGGCCTAACTATGGCTACACCTTC.

This clonotype was recorded a few times. CDR3 region: CASSQRATHEQYF. CDR3 nucleotide sequence: TGTGCCAGCAGCCAGCGGGCAACCCACGAGCAGTACTTC. The J gene is TRBJ2-7, the V gene TRBV3-1; D is possibly TRBD2 (5 bases). This CDR3 is 13 amino acids long. V shed 3 bases and J shed 5 bases, with 11 bases lying between them. Germline lookup yields CDR1 LGHDT and CDR2 YNNKEL (reference sequence).

The V and J genes are TRBV29-1 and TRBJ1-1; D not resolved. The CDR3 loop spans 12 amino acids. The germline V gene has CDR1 SQVTM and CDR2 ANQGSEA. The V end was cut by 6 bases, the J end by 4 bases, with 12 bases between. This CDR3 is CSVGHTGTEAFF. The CDR3 bases are TGCAGCGTCGGGCACACGGGCACTGAAGCTTTCTTT.

V is TRBV6-5 and J is TRBJ2-5, with 7 bases identical to TRBD2. CDR1 and CDR2 from the germline V gene are MNHEY and SVGAGI. Trimming at V came to 5 bases and at J to 11 bases, leaving 17 bases not matched to a gene. This CDR3 spans 15 amino acids. CDR3 amino acids: CASSPPGLQNTKQYF. The CDR3 DNA is TGTGCCAGCAGTCCACCGGGACTACAGAACACCAAGCAGTACTTC.

V and J are TRBV7-3 and TRBJ2-1, with D possibly being TRBD1 (5 bases). Germline V CDR1 and CDR2: SGHTA, FQGTGA. The CDR3 length is 15 residues. With 6 bases removed from V and 0 bases from J, the gap between germline ends came to 12 bases. The CDR3 DNA sequence: TGTGCCAGCAGGGACGACAGCCTCTCCTACAATGAGCAGTTCTTC. This encodes CASRDDSLSYNEQFF.

Concerning this clonotype itself: One end of the junction fails to match germline, which may point to a read error. The chain links TRBV12-3 or TRBV12-4 to TRBJ2-1; D gene unclear. The CDR3 is 14 amino acids. This CDR3 is CASTPGRSYKEQFF. Here the CDR3 DNA reads TGTGCCAGCACCCCGGGTAGGTCTTACAAGGAGCAGTTCTTC.

V usage is TRBV14 and J usage is TRBJ1-1, with unresolved D. V was cut by 4 bases and J by 1 base, with 13 bases left in between. The CDR3 is 15 amino acids. Germline V gene data show CDR1 as SGHDN and CDR2 as FVKESK. CDR3 region: CASSLPPNWNTEAFF. The CDR3 DNA follows: TGTGCCAGCAGCCTTCCCCCCAATTGGAACACTGAAGCTTTCTTT.

The chain employs TRBV5-1 and TRBJ2-1; no firm D call. V was pared by 0 bases and J by 7 bases, with 11 bases between. The CDR3 has 14 amino acids. The germline gives CDR1 SGHRS, CDR2 YFSETQ. The CDR3, as DNA: TGCGCCAGCAGCTTGGGAGAGGAATTAAATGAGCAGTTCTTC. Its protein product is CASSLGEELNEQFF.

This clonotype appeared a few times. The chain links TRBV12-3 or TRBV12-4 to TRBJ1-5; D ambiguous. There are 14 residues in the CDR3. V was pared by 5 bases and J by 5 bases, with 13 bases between. The CDR3, as DNA: TGTGCCAGCAGTCCGAAGCTCGGCTATCAGCCCCAGCATTTT. Translated, it gives CASSPKLGYQPQHF.